A selection of T cell receptor beta chains follows, all from one sample in a study of OX40 agonist ivuxolimab in advanced cancers. Only in-frame clones appear in the TCRdb table, and some are missing; sequencing was by immunoSEQ multiplex PCR. There are roughly 35,000 clones in the sample; approximately 90% occur only once, and 4% to 5% lies in the top ten. The starting material was CD4+ or CD8+ T cells sorted from blood, obtained in a trial of the OX40 agonist ivuxolimab. The receptors derive from an adult with an advanced solid tumor such as melanoma, head and neck, liver or kidney cancer. Each CDR3 is given with its conserved first and last residue. A D gene is named only where the DNA matches it firmly. Clone size appears in some rows only: once, few, many, or a class for an expanded clone.

j_gene | d_gene | v_gene | abundance | CDR3aa | CDR3nt
TRBJ2-7 | TRBD2 | TRBV18 | . | CASSGTGGLYEQYF | TGTGCCAGCTCGGGGACGGGAGGTCTCTACGAGCAGTACTTC
TRBJ2-1 | . | TRBV28 | . | CASSLPHAWNEQFF | TGTGCCAGCAGTCTCCCACACGCATGGAATGAGCAGTTCTTC
TRBJ2-5 | TRBD2 | TRBV7-2 | . | CASSPRGGLGETQYF | TGTGCCAGCAGCCCGCGGGGGGGCCTTGGGGAGACCCAGTACTTC
TRBJ2-5 | . | TRBV6-5 | . | CASSLDRETQYF | TGTGCCAGCAGTCTAGACAGAGAGACCCAGTACTTC
TRBJ1-6 | . | TRBV18 | . | CASSNTGSYNSPLHF | TGTGCCAGCTCGAACACAGGGTCCTATAATTCACCCCTCCACTTT
TRBJ2-7 | . | TRBV30 | . | CAWIPLGRYEQYF | TGTGCCTGGATTCCCCTGGGCCGCTACGAGCAGTACTTC
TRBJ2-7 | . | TRBV28 | . | CASSLSGAPIEQYF | TGTGCCAGCAGTTTATCGGGGGCGCCAATCGAGCAGTACTTC
TRBJ1-5 | TRBD1 | TRBV19 | once | CASSTRGQGLRQPQHF | TGTGCCAGTAGTACCAGAGGACAGGGGTTAAGGCAGCCCCAGCATTTT
TRBJ1-6 | . | TRBV7-9 | . | CASSLGAGFYNSPLHF | TGTGCCAGCAGCTTAGGGGCGGGGTTCTATAATTCACCCCTCCACTTT
TRBJ2-1 | . | TRBV6-1 | . | CASSGLHSLVSEQFF | TGTGCCAGCAGTGGACTTCACTCTTTGGTTAGTGAGCAGTTCTTC
TRBJ2-6 | . | TRBV2 | . | CASRGQGANVLTF | TGTGCCAGCAGGGGCCAAGGGGCCAACGTCCTGACTTTC
TRBJ2-7 | . | TRBV11-3 | . | CASSLNPYEQYF | TGTGCCAGCAGCTTAAACCCCTACGAGCAGTACTTC
TRBJ1-5 | . | TRBV19 | . | CASSSRGRLRNQPQHF | TGTGCCAGTAGTTCAAGGGGGAGGTTACGCAATCAGCCCCAGCATTTT
TRBJ2-1 | TRBD2 | TRBV4-2 | . | CASSQAQASGRNNEQFF | TGTGCCAGCAGCCAAGCTCAGGCTAGCGGGAGAAACAATGAGCAGTTCTTC
TRBJ2-7 | . | TRBV11-1 | . | CASSFTSYSYEQYF | TGTGCCAGCAGCTTTACTAGTTACTCCTACGAGCAGTACTTC
TRBJ1-4 | . | TRBV6-5 | . | CASSYSTTNEKLFF | TGTGCCAGCAGTTACAGCACAACTAATGAAAAACTGTTTTTT
TRBJ2-2 | . | TRBV5-1 | . | CASAHIANTGELFF | TGCGCCAGTGCCCATATCGCGAACACCGGGGAGCTGTTTTTT
TRBJ2-3 | . | TRBV11-2 | . | CASIDTQYF | TGTGCCAGCATAGATACGCAGTATTTT
TRBJ1-2 | TRBD1 | TRBV28 | . | CASRDRAPFYGYTF | TGTGCCAGCAGGGACAGGGCCCCCTTCTATGGCTACACCTTC
TRBJ2-5 | . | TRBV7-3 | . | CASSPQVGGPETQYF | TGTGCCAGCAGCCCCCAGGTGGGAGGCCCAGAGACCCAGTACTTC
TRBJ1-5 | . | TRBV28 | once | CASSFYSGGNQPQHF | TGTGCCAGCAGTTTCTACAGCGGTGGCAATCAGCCCCAGCATTTT
TRBJ1-1 | . | TRBV10-3 | . | CAISRDPNTEAFF | TGTGCCATCAGCCGAGACCCGAACACTGAAGCTTTCTTT